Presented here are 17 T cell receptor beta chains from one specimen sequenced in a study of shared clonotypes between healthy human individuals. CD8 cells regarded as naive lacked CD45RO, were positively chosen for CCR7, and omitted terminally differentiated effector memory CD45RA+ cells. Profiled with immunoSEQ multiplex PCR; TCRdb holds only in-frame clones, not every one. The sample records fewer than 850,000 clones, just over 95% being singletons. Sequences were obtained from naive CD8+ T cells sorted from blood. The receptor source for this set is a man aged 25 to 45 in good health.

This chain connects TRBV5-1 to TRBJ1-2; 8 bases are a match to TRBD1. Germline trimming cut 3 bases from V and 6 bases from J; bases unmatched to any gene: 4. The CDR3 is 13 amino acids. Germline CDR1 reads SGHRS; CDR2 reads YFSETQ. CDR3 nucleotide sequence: TGCGCCAGCAGCTCGTACAGGGGGGATGGCTACACCTTC. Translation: CASSSYRGDGYTF.

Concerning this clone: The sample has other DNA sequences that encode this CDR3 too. CDR3 DNA: TGTGCCAGCAGCGTAGAGGCCAGCTCCTACGAGCAGTACTTC. It encodes CASSVEASSYEQYF. V is TRBV9 and J is TRBJ2-7; no reliable D call. Trimming removed 0 bases at V and 0 bases at J, with 7 bases between. The CDR3 runs to 14 residues. Germline CDR1 SGDLS, CDR2 YYNGEE.

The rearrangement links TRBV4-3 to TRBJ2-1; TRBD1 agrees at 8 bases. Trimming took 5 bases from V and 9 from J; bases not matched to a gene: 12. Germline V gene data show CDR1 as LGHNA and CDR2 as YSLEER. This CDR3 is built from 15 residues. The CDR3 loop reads CASSFGTGRVSEQFF. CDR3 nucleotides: TGCGCCAGCAGCTTCGGGACAGGCCGAGTTAGTGAGCAGTTCTTC.

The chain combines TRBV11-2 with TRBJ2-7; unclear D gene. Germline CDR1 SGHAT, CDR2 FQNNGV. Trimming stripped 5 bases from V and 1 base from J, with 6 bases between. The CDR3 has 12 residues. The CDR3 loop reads CASSPRSYEQYF. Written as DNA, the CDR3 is TGTGCCAGCAGCCCACGATCCTACGAGCAGTACTTC.

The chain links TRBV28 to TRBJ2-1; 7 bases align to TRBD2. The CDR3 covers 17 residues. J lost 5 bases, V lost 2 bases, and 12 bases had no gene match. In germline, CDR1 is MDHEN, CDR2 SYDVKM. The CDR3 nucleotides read TGTGCCAGCAGTTTAGGGCTCGGAGGGAGGGAAAACAATGAGCAGTTCTTC. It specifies CASSLGLGGRENNEQFF. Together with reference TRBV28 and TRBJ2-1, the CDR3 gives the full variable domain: DVKVTQSSRYLVKRTGEKVFLECVQDMDHENMFWYRQDPGLGLRLIYFSYDVKMKEKGDIPEGYSVSREKKERFSLILESASTNQTSMYLCASSLGLGGRENNEQFFGPGTRLTVL.

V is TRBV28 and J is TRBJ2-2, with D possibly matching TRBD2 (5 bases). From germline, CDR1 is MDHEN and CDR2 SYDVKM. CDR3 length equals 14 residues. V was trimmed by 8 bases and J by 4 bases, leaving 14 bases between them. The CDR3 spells CASGREAGTGELFF. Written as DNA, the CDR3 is TGTGCCAGCGGCCGCGAGGCGGGCACCGGGGAGCTGTTTTTT.

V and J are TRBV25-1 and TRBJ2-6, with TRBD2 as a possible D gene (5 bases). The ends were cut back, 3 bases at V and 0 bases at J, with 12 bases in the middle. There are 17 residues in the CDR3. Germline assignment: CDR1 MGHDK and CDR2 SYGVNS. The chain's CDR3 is CASSDRWTVSGANVLTF. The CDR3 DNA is TGTGCCAGCAGTGATCGATGGACTGTCTCTGGGGCCAACGTCCTGACTTTC. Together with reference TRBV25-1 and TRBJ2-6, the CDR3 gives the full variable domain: EADIYQTPRYLVIGTGKKITLECSQTMGHDKMYWYQQDPGMELHLIHYSYGVNSTEKGDLSSESTVSRIRTEHFPLTLESARPSHTSQYLCASSDRWTVSGANVLTFGAGSRLTVL.

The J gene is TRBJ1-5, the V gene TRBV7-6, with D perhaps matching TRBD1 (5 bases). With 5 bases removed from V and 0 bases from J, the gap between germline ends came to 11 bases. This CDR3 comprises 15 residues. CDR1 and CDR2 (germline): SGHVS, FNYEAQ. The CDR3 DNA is TGTGCCAGCAGCGCGGGACCTTATAGCAATCAGCCCCAGCATTTT. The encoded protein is CASSAGPYSNQPQHF. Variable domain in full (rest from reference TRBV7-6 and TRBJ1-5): GAGVSQSPRYKVTKRGQDVALRCDPISGHVSLYWYRQALGQGPEFLTYFNYEAQQDKSGLPNDRFSAERPEGSISTLTIQRTEQRDSAMYRCASSAGPYSNQPQHFGDGTRLSIL.

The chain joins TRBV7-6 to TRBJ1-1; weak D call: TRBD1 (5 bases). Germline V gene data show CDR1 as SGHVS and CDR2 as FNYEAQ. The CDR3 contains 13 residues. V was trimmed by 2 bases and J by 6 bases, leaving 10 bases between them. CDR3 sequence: CASSLLLGPEAFF. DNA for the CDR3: TGTGCCAGCAGCTTATTGTTGGGGCCTGAAGCTTTCTTT.

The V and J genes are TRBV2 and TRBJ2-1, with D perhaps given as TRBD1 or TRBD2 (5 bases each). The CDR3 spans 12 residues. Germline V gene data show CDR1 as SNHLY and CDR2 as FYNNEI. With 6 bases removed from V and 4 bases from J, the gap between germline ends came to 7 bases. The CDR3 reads CASRGEYNEQFF. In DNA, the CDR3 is TGTGCCAGCAGGGGGGAGTACAATGAGCAGTTCTTC. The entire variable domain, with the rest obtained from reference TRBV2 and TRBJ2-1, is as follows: EPEVTQTPSHQVTQMGQEVILRCVPISNHLYFYWYRQILGQKVEFLVSFYNNEISEKSEIFDDQFSVERPDGSNFTLKIRSTKLEDSAMYFCASRGEYNEQFFGPGTRLTVL.

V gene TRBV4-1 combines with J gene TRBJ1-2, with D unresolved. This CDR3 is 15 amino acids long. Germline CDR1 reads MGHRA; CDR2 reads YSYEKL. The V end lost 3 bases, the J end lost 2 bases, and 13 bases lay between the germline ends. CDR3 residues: CASSHPSGGNYGYTF. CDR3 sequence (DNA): TGCGCCAGCAGCCACCCCTCGGGAGGGAACTATGGCTACACCTTC.

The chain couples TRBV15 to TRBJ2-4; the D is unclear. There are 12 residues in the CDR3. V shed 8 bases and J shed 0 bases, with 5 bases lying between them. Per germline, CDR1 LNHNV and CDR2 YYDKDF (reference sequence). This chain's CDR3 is CATGEAKNIQYF. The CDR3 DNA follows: TGTGCCACCGGGGAAGCCAAAAACATTCAGTACTTC.

The CDR3 sequence: CASSLRDRANPYQETQYF. CDR3 coding DNA: TGTGCCAGCAGTTTAAGGGACAGGGCCAATCCATACCAAGAGACCCAGTACTTC. The chain links TRBV28 to TRBJ2-5; 9 bases are shared with TRBD1. Looked up from germline, CDR1 is MDHEN and CDR2 is SYDVKM. The trim removed 2 bases at V and 0 bases at J, leaving 10 bases unmatched. The CDR3 is made up of 18 amino acids.

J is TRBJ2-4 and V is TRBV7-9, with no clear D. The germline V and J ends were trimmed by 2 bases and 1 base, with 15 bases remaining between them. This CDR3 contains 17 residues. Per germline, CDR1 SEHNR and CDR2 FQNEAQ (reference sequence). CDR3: CASSLHHQGAAKNIQYF. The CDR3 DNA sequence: TGTGCCAGCAGCTTACACCACCAAGGCGCGGCCAAAAACATTCAGTACTTC.

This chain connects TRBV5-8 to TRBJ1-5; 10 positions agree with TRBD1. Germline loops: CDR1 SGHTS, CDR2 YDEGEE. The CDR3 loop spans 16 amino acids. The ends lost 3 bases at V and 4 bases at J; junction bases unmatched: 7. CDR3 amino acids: CASSSRDRGHNQPQHF. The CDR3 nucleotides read TGTGCCAGCAGCTCGCGGGACAGGGGCCATAATCAGCCCCAGCATTTT.

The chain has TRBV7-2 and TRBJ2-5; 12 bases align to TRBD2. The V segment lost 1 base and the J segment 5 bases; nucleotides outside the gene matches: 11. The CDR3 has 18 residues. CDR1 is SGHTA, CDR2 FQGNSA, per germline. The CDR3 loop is CASSLDGRLAGVYETQYF. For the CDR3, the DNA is TGTGCCAGCAGCTTAGACGGCCGACTAGCGGGAGTTTACGAGACCCAGTACTTC.

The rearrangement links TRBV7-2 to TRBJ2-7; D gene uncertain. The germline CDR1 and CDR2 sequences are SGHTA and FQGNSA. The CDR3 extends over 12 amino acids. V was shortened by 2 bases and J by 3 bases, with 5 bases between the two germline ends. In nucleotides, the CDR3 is TGTGCCAGCAGCTTAATGTTCTACGAGCAGTACTTC. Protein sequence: CASSLMFYEQYF.